This passage covers 19 T cell receptor beta chains from one sample sequenced in a study of blood T cell repertoires in COVID-19. Profiled with immunoSEQ multiplex PCR; TCRdb holds only in-frame clones, not every one. Found here are 250,000 to 350,000 clones, more than 70% of them singletons; the top ten hold approximately 8%. Sequenced: peripheral blood. These TCRs come from a woman aged 45-59 years who had recovered from COVID-19.

The chain carries TRBV30 and TRBJ2-1; 9 bases fit TRBD1. Germline V gene lookup returns CDR1 GTSNPN and CDR2 SVGIG (reference sequence). The CDR3 length is 17 residues. After removal of 2 bases from V and 6 bases from J, the junction contained 14 bases not matched to a gene. The CDR3 spells CAWSWSLQQGARNEQFF. The DNA for the CDR3 is TGTGCCTGGAGTTGGAGCCTGCAACAGGGGGCCCGCAATGAGCAGTTCTTC.

The rearrangement uses TRBV18 and TRBJ2-7; possible D gene TRBD2, 5 bases. The CDR3 runs 12 residues. Looked up from germline, CDR1 is KGHSH and CDR2 is LQKENI. V was cut by 3 bases and J by 3 bases, with 6 bases left in between. The DNA of the CDR3 is TGTGCCAGCTCACCGGACTTCTACGAGCAGTACTTC. The encoded protein is CASSPDFYEQYF.

The V gene is TRBV6-5, the J gene TRBJ1-1, with 7 positions matching TRBD1. Germline trimming cut 8 bases from V and 8 bases from J; bases unmatched to any gene: 11. In germline, CDR1 is MNHEY, CDR2 SVGAGI. The CDR3 consists of 13 residues. This CDR3 reads CASGGTDSSEAFF. The CDR3 DNA reads TGTGCCAGCGGGGGGACAGATTCTTCGGAAGCTTTCTTT.

This sequence joins TRBV19 and TRBJ2-3, with 13 nucleotides matching TRBD2. CDR1 LNHDA and CDR2 SQIVND come from the germline V gene (reference sequence). This CDR3 contains 16 residues. The V segment lost 6 bases and the J segment 2 bases; nucleotides outside the gene matches: 5. Here the CDR3 reads CASSKTSGGTTDTQYF. CDR3 sequence (DNA): TGTGCCAGTAGCAAGACTAGCGGGGGGACCACAGATACGCAGTATTTT.

This chain links TRBV6-2 or TRBV6-3 with TRBJ2-2, with D unresolved. V was cut by 5 bases and J by 7 bases, with 8 bases left in between. The CDR3 loop spans 12 amino acids. Germline CDR1 MNHEY, CDR2 SVGEGT. CDR3 loop: CASSIQLGELFF. CDR3 DNA: TGTGCCAGCAGTATACAGCTCGGGGAGCTGTTTTTT.

This clone is a singleton in its sample. This chain uses TRBV3-1 (or the pseudogene TRBV3-2) with TRBJ2-1, with 10 bases that match TRBD2. This CDR3 has 15 residues. From germline, CDR1 is LGHDT and CDR2 YNNKEL (reference sequence). Unmatched junction bases numbered 7, after V lost 6 bases and J lost 5 bases. In nucleotides, the CDR3 is TGTGCCAGCAGTCAGGGACTAGCGAGAAACAATGAGCAGTTCTTC. Protein sequence: CASSQGLARNNEQFF.

The chain couples TRBV6-6 to TRBJ2-7; D is perhaps TRBD1 (6 bases). CDR1 and CDR2 from the germline V gene are MNHNY and SVGAGI (reference sequence). CDR3 length: 13 residues. V was pared by 7 bases and J by 4 bases, with 14 bases between. Here the CDR3 DNA reads TGTGCCAGCAAAAAACAGGGTTTATACGAGCAGTACTTC. Protein: CASKKQGLYEQYF.

The sample holds one count of this clone. V gene TRBV5-1 combines with J gene TRBJ1-1; 8 nucleotides align to TRBD1. This CDR3 comprises 13 residues. Germline V gene sequence: CDR1 SGHRS, CDR2 YFSETQ. After removal of 5 bases from V and 8 bases from J, the junction contained 8 bases not matched to a gene. CDR3 DNA: TGCGCCAGCAGGTTCGAGAGGGACAGGGAAGCTTTCTTT. The encoded protein is CASRFERDREAFF.

The V gene is TRBV18, the J gene TRBJ2-7; 8 nucleotides match TRBD1. Germline V gene sequence: CDR1 KGHSH, CDR2 LQKENI. The CDR3 loop spans 18 amino acids. V lost 2 bases, J lost 2 bases, and 14 bases stayed unmatched. The CDR3 coding sequence is TGTGCCAGCTCACCAAGGTTACAGGGGGAGTCCTATCCCTACGAGCAGTACTTC. Amino acid sequence: CASSPRLQGESYPYEQYF.

The gene calls are TRBV12-3 or TRBV12-4 and TRBJ2-5, with D tentatively TRBD2 (5 bases). V was clipped by 4 bases and J by 5 bases, with 11 bases between them. The CDR3 is 13 amino acids. The CDR3 coding sequence is TGTGCCAGCAGTTCCGGGGTTATCGAGACCCAGTACTTC. Protein product: CASSSGVIETQYF.

This clone has ten or more counts. The chain has TRBV19 and TRBJ1-1, with 8 bases identical to TRBD1. Germline values: CDR1 LNHDA, CDR2 SQIVND (reference sequence). The CDR3 runs to 15 residues. V was pared by 3 bases and J by 4 bases, with 7 bases of the junction left unmatched. The CDR3 spells CASSMTGAGSTEAFF. The CDR3 region has the DNA TGTGCCAGTAGTATGACAGGGGCCGGGAGCACTGAAGCTTTCTTT.

The genes are TRBV9 and TRBJ1-1; 7 nucleotides align to TRBD1. Per the germline V gene, CDR1 is SGDLS and CDR2 is YYNGEE. The CDR3 consists of 14 residues. V trimming: 4 bases; J trimming: 1 base; junction bases outside the gene matches: 4. The CDR3 nucleotides are TGTGCCAGCAGCCCGACAGGGCAGAACACTGAAGCTTTCTTT. It yields the protein CASSPTGQNTEAFF. The full variable domain, its missing parts supplied by reference TRBV9 and TRBJ1-1, is DSGVTQTPKHLITATGQRVTLRCSPRSGDLSVYWYQQSLDQGLQFLIQYYNGEERAKGNILERFSAQQFPDLHSELNLSSLELGDSALYFCASSPTGQNTEAFFGQGTRLTVV.

V gene TRBV5-1 combines with J gene TRBJ1-2; D remains ambiguous. Trimming cost V 2 bases and J 4 bases, with 9 bases left between them. The germline V gene encodes CDR1 SGHRS and CDR2 YFSETQ. This CDR3 region has 13 residues. CDR3 bases: TGCGCCAGCAGCTTTGGCGGCATCTATGGCTACACCTTC. It yields the protein CASSFGGIYGYTF.

V and J are TRBV28 and TRBJ1-6, with unresolved D. Between the trimmed V and J ends, which lost 3 bases and 1 base, there was a span of 19 bases. Germline V gene data show CDR1 as MDHEN and CDR2 as SYDVKM. CDR3 size: 19 residues. As DNA, the CDR3 is TGTGCCAGCAGTTTCTTATCTGCGGGAGGGTTATCCTATAATTCACCCCTCCACTTT. It codes for CASSFLSAGGLSYNSPLHF.

The chain carries TRBV7-2 and TRBJ2-4; the D gene is possibly TRBD2 (5 bases). Trimming removed 1 base at V and 0 bases at J, with 10 bases between. This CDR3 is built from 16 residues. Germline loops: CDR1 SGHTA, CDR2 FQGNSA. For the CDR3, the DNA is TGTGCCAGCAGCTTAGTAGGTGGGAGAGCCAAAAACATTCAGTACTTC. This sequence encodes CASSLVGGRAKNIQYF.

The V and J genes are TRBV11-2 and TRBJ2-7; TRBD2 agrees at 7 bases. This CDR3 contains 16 residues. Germline values: CDR1 SGHAT, CDR2 FQNNGV. V gave up 5 bases and J gave up 3 bases; unmatched junction bases: 13. CDR3 nucleotide sequence: TGTGCCAGCAGCCCTTGGGAGGGGCGGGCCTTCTACGAGCAGTACTTC. Protein sequence: CASSPWEGRAFYEQYF.

DNA of the CDR3: TGTGCCAGCACCGGGACAGCGACAGATACGCAGTATTTT. Translating it yields CASTGTATDTQYF. J is TRBJ2-3 and V is TRBV6-5; 7 positions agree with TRBD1. The ends lost 7 bases at V and 3 bases at J; junction bases unmatched: 4. From germline, CDR1 is MNHEY and CDR2 SVGAGI. The CDR3 is 13 amino acids.

This chain uses TRBV11-2 with TRBJ1-4, with a possible D match to TRBD1 (6 bases). The CDR3 is 15 amino acids. The ends were cut back, 1 base at V and 7 bases at J, with 13 bases in the middle. CDR1 and CDR2 from the germline V gene are SGHAT and FQNNGV. The CDR3 sequence is CASSLVEGVGEKLFF. CDR3 in DNA: TGTGCCAGCAGCTTAGTAGAGGGGGTTGGTGAAAAACTGTTTTTT.

The chain uses TRBV15 and TRBJ1-5; TRBD1 is a possible D gene (5 bases). Trimming pared 5 bases from V and 7 bases from J, leaving 18 bases between. Germline-derived CDR1 and CDR2 are LNHNV and YYDKDF (reference sequence). The CDR3 loop spans 15 amino acids. The CDR3 loop is CATSRSAGLVQPQHF. The CDR3 DNA is TGTGCCACCAGCCGAAGTGCAGGGCTGGTACAGCCCCAGCATTTT.